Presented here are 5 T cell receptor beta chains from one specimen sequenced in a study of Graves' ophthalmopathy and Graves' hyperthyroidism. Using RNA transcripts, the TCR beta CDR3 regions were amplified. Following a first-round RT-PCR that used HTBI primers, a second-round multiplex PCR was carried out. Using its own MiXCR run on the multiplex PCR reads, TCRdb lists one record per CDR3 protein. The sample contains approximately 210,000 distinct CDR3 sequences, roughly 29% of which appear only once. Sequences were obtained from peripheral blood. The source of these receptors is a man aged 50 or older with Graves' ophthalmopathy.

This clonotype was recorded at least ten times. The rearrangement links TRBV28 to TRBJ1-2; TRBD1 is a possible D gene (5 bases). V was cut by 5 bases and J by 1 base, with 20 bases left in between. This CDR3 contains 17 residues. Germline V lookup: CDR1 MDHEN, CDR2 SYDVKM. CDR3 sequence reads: CASSLPGTPTINYGYTF. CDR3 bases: TGTGCCAGCAGTCTCCCCGGGACCCCCACGATTAACTATGGCTACACCTTC.

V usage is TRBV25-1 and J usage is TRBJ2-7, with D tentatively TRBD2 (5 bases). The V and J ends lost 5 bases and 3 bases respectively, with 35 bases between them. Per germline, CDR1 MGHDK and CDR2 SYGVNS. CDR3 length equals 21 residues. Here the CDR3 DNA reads TGTGCCAGCAGTTCCCCACCGGGGAAGCCAGAGGACCCAAAAACGGGCTACGAGCAGTACTTC. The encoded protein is CASSSPPGKPEDPKTGYEQYF.

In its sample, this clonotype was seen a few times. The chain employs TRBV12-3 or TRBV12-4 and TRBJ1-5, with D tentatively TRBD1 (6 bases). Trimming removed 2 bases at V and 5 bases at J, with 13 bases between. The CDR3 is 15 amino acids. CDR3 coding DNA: TGTGCCAGCAGTTTAAAAGACAGGAAGGATCAGCCCCAGCATTTT. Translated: CASSLKDRKDQPQHF.

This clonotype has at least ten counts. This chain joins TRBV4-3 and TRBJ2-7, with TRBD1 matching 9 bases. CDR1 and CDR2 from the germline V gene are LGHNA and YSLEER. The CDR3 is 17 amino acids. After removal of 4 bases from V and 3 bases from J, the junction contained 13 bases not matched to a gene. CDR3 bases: TGCGCCAGCAGCCCAGCAATTGTCCCGGGACAGGGCTACGAGCAGTACTTC. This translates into CASSPAIVPGQGYEQYF.

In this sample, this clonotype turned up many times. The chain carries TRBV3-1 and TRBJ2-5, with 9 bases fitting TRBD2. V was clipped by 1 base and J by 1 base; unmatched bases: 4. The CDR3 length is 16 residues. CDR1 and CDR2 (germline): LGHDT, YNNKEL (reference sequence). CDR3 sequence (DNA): TGTGCCAGCAGCCAAGTGGCTAGCGGGGTCCAAGAGACCCAGTACTTC. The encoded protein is CASSQVASGVQETQYF.